Each of the 22 T cell receptor beta chains below was sequenced from the same sample in a study of CD8 T cells in ankylosing spondylitis. TCRdb re-derived calls from the 5' RACE reads in MiXCR, one entry per CDR3 protein. The sample lists about 39,000 distinct CDR3 sequences, 10% occurring once. Sequences were obtained from blood, either unsorted or a sorted T cell fraction (not recorded which). The receptors originated from a male donor with ankylosing spondylitis or in good health (not recorded which).

The sample holds many counts of this clonotype. The chain uses TRBV6-1 and TRBJ2-3; D not certain. The CDR3 is made up of 15 amino acids. In germline, CDR1 is MNHNS, CDR2 SASEGT. V lost 7 bases, J lost 0 bases, and 14 bases lay in between. The chain's CDR3 is CASTPEVSSTDTQYF. The CDR3 nucleotides read TGTGCCAGCACCCCCGAGGTCTCGAGCACAGATACGCAGTATTTT.

This clonotype has at least ten counts. This chain connects TRBV12-3 or TRBV12-4 to TRBJ2-7; TRBD2 matches 12 bases. V dropped 6 bases and J dropped 6; count of bases not matched to a gene: 9. This CDR3 has 15 amino acids. Here the CDR3 DNA reads TGTGCCAGCAGACCTAGCGGGAGGGCTTCCCTCGAGCAGTACTTC. Translation: CASRPSGRASLEQYF.

This clonotype was seen repeatedly, ten times or more. The chain has TRBV6-5 and TRBJ2-3, with D uncertain. V was cut by 4 bases and J by 3 bases, with 11 bases left in between. The CDR3 loop spans 14 amino acids. Germline CDR1 and CDR2: MNHEY and SVGAGI. CDR3 nucleotide sequence: TGTGCCAGCAGTTTAATACCTGGTACAGATACGCAGTATTTT. This sequence encodes CASSLIPGTDTQYF.

This clonotype was observed many times. The V call is TRBV29-1, the J call TRBJ2-3, with D possibly TRBD1 on 6 matching bases. Germline CDR1 reads SQVTM; CDR2 reads ANQGSEA. CDR3 length: 15 residues. V was shortened by 3 bases and J by 0 bases, with 13 bases between the two germline ends. The CDR3 loop reads CSVDRVGTSTDTQYF. Written as DNA, the CDR3 is TGCAGCGTTGACAGGGTCGGGACAAGCACAGATACGCAGTATTTT.

This clonotype showed up many times. The chain is built from TRBV12-3 or TRBV12-4 and TRBJ1-5; 9 bases are a match to TRBD1. The CDR3 extends over 15 amino acids. V lost 3 bases, J lost 4 bases, and 4 bases stayed unmatched. The CDR3: CASSLGQGVNQPQHF. The CDR3 DNA is TGTGCCAGCAGTTTGGGACAGGGAGTGAATCAGCCCCAGCATTTT.

This clonotype was detected many times. The chain carries TRBV10-2 and TRBJ2-5, with D unresolved. Trimming took 6 bases from V and 5 from J, leaving 13 bases between them. Germline CDR1 reads WSHSY; CDR2 reads SAAADI. The CDR3 contains 13 residues. CDR3 amino acids: CASSGQARETQYF. The CDR3 region has the DNA TGCGCCAGCAGCGGCCAGGCGCGGGAGACCCAGTACTTC.

The gene calls are TRBV3-1 and TRBJ2-2; the D is unclear. V shed 11 bases and J shed 2 bases, with 18 bases lying between them. This CDR3 spans 15 amino acids. Per the germline V gene, CDR1 is LGHDT and CDR2 is YNNKEL (reference sequence). CDR3: CASCQGQANTGELFF. In DNA form, the CDR3 reads TGTGCCTCCTGCCAAGGCCAGGCCAACACCGGGGAGCTGTTTTTT. Full variable domain (missing parts from reference TRBV3-1 and TRBJ2-2): DTAVSQTPKYLVTQMGNDKSIKCEQNLGHDTMYWYKQDSKKFLKIMFSYNNKELIINETVPNRFSPKSPDKAHLNLHINSLELGDSAVYFCASCQGQANTGELFFGEGSRLTVL.

This clonotype was seen many times. The chain is built from TRBV10-2 and TRBJ2-3; TRBD2 aligns across 7 bases. The CDR3 covers 14 residues. The J segment lost 0 bases and the V segment lost 8 bases, leaving 5 bases of the junction unmatched. Germline CDR1 and CDR2: WSHSY and SAAADI. CDR3: CASGGGSSTDTQYF. In DNA form, the CDR3 reads TGCGCCAGCGGAGGCGGGAGTAGCACAGATACGCAGTATTTT.

This clonotype was seen at least ten times. J is TRBJ2-7 and V is TRBV20-1, with no clear D. Germline loops: CDR1 DFQATT, CDR2 SNEGSKA (reference sequence). The CDR3 extends over 14 amino acids. Trimming removed 3 bases from V and 2 bases from J, with 14 bases in between. CDR3 loop: CSASHTLKAYEQYF. CDR3 sequence (DNA): TGCAGTGCTAGCCACACCCTTAAGGCCTACGAGCAGTACTTC.

This clonotype was picked up many times. The chain is built from TRBV6-5 and TRBJ2-7; 8 positions match TRBD2. The germline gives CDR1 MNHEY, CDR2 SVGAGI. The CDR3 is 16 residues long. V gave up 0 bases and J gave up 2 bases; unmatched junction bases: 6. The CDR3 loop is CASSYSSGSTAYEQYF. The CDR3 DNA is TGTGCCAGCAGTTACTCGAGCGGGAGTACCGCCTACGAGCAGTACTTC.

This clonotype was counted ten times or more. This rearrangement joins TRBV7-6 to TRBJ2-1; D is possibly TRBD2 (6 bases). This CDR3 spans 16 amino acids. Germline CDR1 is SGHVS and CDR2 is FNYEAQ. V was trimmed by 5 bases and J by 4 bases, leaving 18 bases between them. DNA for the CDR3: TGTGCCAGCAGCCCCACGGGAGTTGGGGGGTACAATGAGCAGTTCTTC. This translates into CASSPTGVGGYNEQFF. Combining the CDR3 with reference TRBV7-6 and TRBJ2-1 gives the whole variable domain GAGVSQSPRYKVTKRGQDVALRCDPISGHVSLYWYRQALGQGPEFLTYFNYEAQQDKSGLPNDRFSAERPEGSISTLTIQRTEQRDSAMYRCASSPTGVGGYNEQFFGPGTRLTVL.

This clonotype was counted many times. The rearrangement joins TRBV5-1 to TRBJ2-1; D is unclear. CDR1 SGHRS and CDR2 YFSETQ come from the germline V gene. This CDR3 is built from 16 residues. V was trimmed by 1 base and J by 0 bases, leaving 11 bases between them. Here the CDR3 reads CASSLQGGSSYNEQFF. The CDR3 bases are TGCGCCAGCAGCTTGCAAGGCGGAAGCTCCTACAATGAGCAGTTCTTC. Full variable domain (missing parts from reference TRBV5-1 and TRBJ2-1): KAGVTQTPRYLIKTRGQQVTLSCSPISGHRSVSWYQQTPGQGLQFLFEYFSETQRNKGNFPGRFSGRQFSNSRSEMNVSTLELGDSALYLCASSLQGGSSYNEQFFGPGTRLTVL.

The chain couples TRBV7-8 to TRBJ2-1; maybe TRBD1 (6 bases). Germline V gene sequence: CDR1 SGHVS, CDR2 FQNEAQ. The CDR3 extends over 16 amino acids. Trimming removed 5 bases from V and 2 bases from J, with 16 bases in between. The CDR3, as DNA: TGTGCCAGCAGCAAAATTGACAGGACCCCCTACAATGAGCAGTTCTTC. It encodes CASSKIDRTPYNEQFF. The whole variable domain, filled in from reference TRBV7-8 and TRBJ2-1, reads GAGVSQSPRYKVAKRGQDVALRCDPISGHVSLFWYQQALGQGPEFLTYFQNEAQLDKSGLPSDRFFAERPEGSVSTLKIQRTQQEDSAVYLCASSKIDRTPYNEQFFGPGTRLTVL.

This chain links TRBV2 with TRBJ2-7; D possibly corresponds to TRBD2 (6 bases). The germline gives CDR1 SNHLY, CDR2 FYNNEI. This CDR3 spans 16 amino acids. The V gene lost 0 bases and the J gene lost 4 bases, with 16 bases spanning the gap. This CDR3 is CASSEAIRRREYEQYF. CDR3 nucleotides: TGTGCCAGCAGTGAAGCGATTCGGAGGAGGGAATACGAGCAGTACTTC.

This clonotype was seen ten or more times. The chain combines TRBV4-1 with TRBJ2-1; the match to TRBD2 covers 9 bases. From germline, CDR1 is MGHRA and CDR2 YSYEKL. The J segment lost 7 bases and the V segment lost 1 base, leaving 8 bases of the junction unmatched. The CDR3 runs to 16 residues. The CDR3, as DNA: TGCGCCAGCAGCCAAGGGCTAGCGGGATTGATTAATGAGCAGTTCTTC. This encodes CASSQGLAGLINEQFF.

In this sample, this clonotype turned up many times. V and J are TRBV7-8 and TRBJ2-2, with a possible D match to TRBD1 (5 bases). Trimming cost V 6 bases and J 3 bases, with 11 bases left between them. Germline CDR1 is SGHVS and CDR2 is FQNEAQ. The CDR3 has 14 amino acids. The CDR3 loop reads CASRSTVHTGELFF. CDR3 in DNA: TGTGCCAGCAGGTCGACAGTTCACACCGGGGAGCTGTTTTTT. Full variable domain (remainder filled in from reference TRBV7-8 and TRBJ2-2): GAGVSQSPRYKVAKRGQDVALRCDPISGHVSLFWYQQALGQGPEFLTYFQNEAQLDKSGLPSDRFFAERPEGSVSTLKIQRTQQEDSAVYLCASRSTVHTGELFFGEGSRLTVL.

The sample holds many counts of this clonotype. The chain carries TRBV20-1 and TRBJ2-7, with 8 nucleotides matching TRBD2. The germline V gene encodes CDR1 DFQATT and CDR2 SNEGSKA (reference sequence). V was pared by 1 base and J by 10 bases, with 6 bases of the junction left unmatched. CDR3 length: 12 residues. The CDR3 region is CSARGLAGSQYF. CDR3 bases: TGCAGTGCTAGAGGTCTAGCGGGTTCTCAGTACTTC.

This clonotype was found many times. CDR3 sequence: CSARQRDASYEQYF. For the CDR3, the DNA is TGCAGTGCTAGACAAAGGGACGCGAGCTACGAGCAGTACTTC. V is TRBV20-1 and J is TRBJ2-7, with D possibly called TRBD1 or TRBD2 (5 bases each). CDR3 size: 14 residues. From germline, CDR1 is DFQATT and CDR2 SNEGSKA (reference sequence). V dropped 2 bases and J dropped 3 bases, with 14 bases sitting between them.

This clonotype was seen ten or more times. The chain links TRBV2 to TRBJ2-1; 7 nucleotides agree with TRBD2. The germline CDR1 and CDR2 sequences are SNHLY and FYNNEI. With 0 bases clipped from V and 8 bases from J, the junction kept 10 bases outside the gene matches. The CDR3 has 16 residues. The CDR3 protein is CASSEAGWGGVHEQFF. CDR3 coding DNA: TGTGCCAGCAGTGAAGCTGGCTGGGGGGGAGTCCATGAGCAGTTCTTC.

The DNA for the CDR3 is TGTGCCAGCAGCTTGGGGGGGACTAGCGGGACGATGTACTTC. Translated, it gives CASSLGGTSGTMYF. The rearrangement uses TRBV5-4 and TRBJ2-5; TRBD2 matches 13 bases. The CDR3 length is 14 residues. CDR1 and CDR2 from the germline V gene are SGHNT and YYREEE (reference sequence). V lost 0 bases to trimming and J lost 13 bases; unmatched junction nucleotides: 6. Filled out from reference TRBV5-4 and TRBJ2-5, the complete variable domain reads ETGVTQSPTHLIKTRGQQVTLRCSSQSGHNTVSWYQQALGQGPQFIFQYYREEENGRGNFPPRFSGLQFPNYSSELNVNALELDDSALYLCASSLGGTSGTMYFGPGTRLLVL.

V is TRBV2 and J is TRBJ2-7; D possibly matches TRBD1 or TRBD2 (5 bases each). The CDR3 is made up of 16 amino acids. The ends were cut back, 5 bases at V and 3 bases at J, with 20 bases in the middle. Germline V gene data show CDR1 as SNHLY and CDR2 as FYNNEI. The DNA of the CDR3 is TGTGCCAGCAGTTACAACCGGGACCCCCCCGGCTACGAGCAGTACTTC. Translation gives CASSYNRDPPGYEQYF.

This clonotype showed up many times. The chain employs TRBV9 and TRBJ2-1; either TRBD1 or TRBD2 may supply D (5 bases each). The CDR3 runs 14 residues. Trimming took off 3 bases at V and 7 bases at J, with 14 bases between the two ends. The germline CDR1 and CDR2 sequences are SGDLS and YYNGEE. This CDR3 is CASSALGTDNEQFF. The CDR3 DNA is TGTGCCAGCAGCGCCCTCGGGACGGATAATGAGCAGTTCTTC.